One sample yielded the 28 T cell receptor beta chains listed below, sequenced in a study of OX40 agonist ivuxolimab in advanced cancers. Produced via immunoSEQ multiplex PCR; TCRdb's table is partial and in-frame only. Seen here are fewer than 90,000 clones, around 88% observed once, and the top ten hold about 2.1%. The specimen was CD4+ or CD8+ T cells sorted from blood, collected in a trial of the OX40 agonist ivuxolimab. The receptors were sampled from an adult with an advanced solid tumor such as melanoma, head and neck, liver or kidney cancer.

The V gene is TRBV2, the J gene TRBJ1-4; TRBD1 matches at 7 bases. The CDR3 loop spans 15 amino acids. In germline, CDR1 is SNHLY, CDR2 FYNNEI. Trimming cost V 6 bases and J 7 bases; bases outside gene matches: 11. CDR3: CASSAQQGRREKLFF. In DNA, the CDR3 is TGTGCCAGCAGCGCCCAACAGGGGCGGCGTGAAAAACTGTTTTTT.

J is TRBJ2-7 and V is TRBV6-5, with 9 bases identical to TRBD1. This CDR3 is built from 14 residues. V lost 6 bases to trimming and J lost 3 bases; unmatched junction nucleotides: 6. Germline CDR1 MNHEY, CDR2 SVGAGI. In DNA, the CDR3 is TGTGCCAGCAGACTTACAGGGGGCATCTACGAGCAGTACTTC. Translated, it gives CASRLTGGIYEQYF.

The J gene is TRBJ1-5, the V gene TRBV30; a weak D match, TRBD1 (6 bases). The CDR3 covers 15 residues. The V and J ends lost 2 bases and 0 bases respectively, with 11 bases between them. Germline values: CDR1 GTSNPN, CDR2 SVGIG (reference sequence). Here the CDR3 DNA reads TGTGCCTGGAGTTCCGGGACATCTAGCAATCAGCCCCAGCATTTT. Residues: CAWSSGTSSNQPQHF.

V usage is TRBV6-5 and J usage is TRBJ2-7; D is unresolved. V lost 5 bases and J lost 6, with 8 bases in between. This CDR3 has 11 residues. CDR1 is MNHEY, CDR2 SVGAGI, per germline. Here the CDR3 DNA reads TGTGCCAGCAGTAACCGTCGCGAGCAGTACTTC. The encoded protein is CASSNRREQYF.

The CDR3 reads CASSALDRAEAFF. CDR3 in DNA: TGTGCCAGCAGCGCCCTTGACAGGGCTGAAGCTTTCTTT. The chain is built from TRBV9 and TRBJ1-1; TRBD1 aligns across 7 bases. Germline lookup yields CDR1 SGDLS and CDR2 YYNGEE. This CDR3 has 13 residues. Unmatched junction bases numbered 5, after V lost 3 bases and J lost 6 bases.

This chain's CDR3 is CASSLGRLMSYNEQFF. CDR3 in DNA: TGTGCCAGCAGTTTAGGTCGGCTAATGTCCTACAATGAGCAGTTCTTC. V gene TRBV28 combines with J gene TRBJ2-1, with D unresolved. Looked up from germline, CDR1 is MDHEN and CDR2 is SYDVKM. This CDR3 spans 16 amino acids. V was shortened by 2 bases and J by 1 base, with 12 bases between the two germline ends. The full variable domain, in which reference TRBV28 and TRBJ2-1 provide the parts outside the CDR3, is DVKVTQSSRYLVKRTGEKVFLECVQDMDHENMFWYRQDPGLGLRLIYFSYDVKMKEKGDIPEGYSVSREKKERFSLILESASTNQTSMYLCASSLGRLMSYNEQFFGPGTRLTVL.

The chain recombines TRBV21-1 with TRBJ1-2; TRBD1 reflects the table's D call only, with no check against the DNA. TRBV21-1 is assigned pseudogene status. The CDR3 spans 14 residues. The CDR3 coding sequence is TGTGCCAGCAGCATGACGACAGGGAAAGGTGGCTACACCTTC. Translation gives CASSMTTGKGGYTF.

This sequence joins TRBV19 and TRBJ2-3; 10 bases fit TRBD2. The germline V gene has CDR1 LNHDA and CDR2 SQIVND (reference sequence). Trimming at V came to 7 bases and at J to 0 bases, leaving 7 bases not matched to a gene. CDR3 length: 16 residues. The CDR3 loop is CASMGRLAGSTDTQYF. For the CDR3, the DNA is TGTGCCAGTATGGGACGACTAGCGGGTAGCACAGATACGCAGTATTTT.

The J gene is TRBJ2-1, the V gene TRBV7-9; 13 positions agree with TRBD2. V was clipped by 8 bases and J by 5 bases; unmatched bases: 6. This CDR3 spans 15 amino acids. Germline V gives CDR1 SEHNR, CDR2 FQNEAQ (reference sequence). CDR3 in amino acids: CASDRLAGGNNEQFF. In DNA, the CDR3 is TGTGCCAGCGATCGACTAGCGGGGGGTAACAATGAGCAGTTCTTC. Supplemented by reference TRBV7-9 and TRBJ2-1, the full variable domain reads DTGVSQNPRHKITKRGQNVTFRCDPISEHNRLYWYRQTLGQGPEFLTYFQNEAQLEKSRLLSDRFSAERPKGSFSTLEIQRTEQGDSAMYLCASDRLAGGNNEQFFGPGTRLTVL.

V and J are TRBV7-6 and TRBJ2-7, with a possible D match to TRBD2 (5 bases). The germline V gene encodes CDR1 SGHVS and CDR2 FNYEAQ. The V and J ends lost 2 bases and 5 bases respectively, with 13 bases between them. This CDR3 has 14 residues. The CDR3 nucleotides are TGTGCCAGCAGCTTATCGGCGGGCTCGGACGAGCAGTACTTC. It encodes CASSLSAGSDEQYF.

The CDR3 DNA reads TGTGCCTGGAGTGTCGGGACAGGGCAAGAGACCCAGTACTTC. This gives the protein CAWSVGTGQETQYF. The V gene is TRBV30, the J gene TRBJ2-5; TRBD1 matches 9 bases. Germline CDR1 is GTSNPN and CDR2 is SVGIG (reference sequence). V was pared by 0 bases and J by 2 bases, with 1 base of the junction left unmatched. The length of the CDR3 is 14 residues.

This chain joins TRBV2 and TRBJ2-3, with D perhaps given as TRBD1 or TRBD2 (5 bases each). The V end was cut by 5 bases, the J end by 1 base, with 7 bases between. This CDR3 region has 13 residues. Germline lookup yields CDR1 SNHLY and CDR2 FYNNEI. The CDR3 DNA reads TGTGCCAGCAGTTTGGGGGGCACAGATACGCAGTATTTT. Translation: CASSLGGTDTQYF.

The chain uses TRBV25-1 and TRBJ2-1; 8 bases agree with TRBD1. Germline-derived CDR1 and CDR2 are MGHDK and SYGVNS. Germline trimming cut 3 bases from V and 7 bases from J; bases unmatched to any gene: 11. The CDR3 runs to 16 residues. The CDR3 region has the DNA TGTGCCAGCAGTGACCTGGGGACAGGTCTTGGGAATGAGCAGTTCTTC. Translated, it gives CASSDLGTGLGNEQFF.

In DNA, the CDR3 is TGTGCCAGCAGGGGGGGCCAAAGCGGTAACGAAAAACTGTTTTTT. Translation: CASRGGQSGNEKLFF. V is TRBV6-5 and J is TRBJ1-4, with D possibly being TRBD1 (6 bases). The CDR3 is made up of 15 amino acids. The germline CDR1 and CDR2 sequences are MNHEY and SVGAGI. V was shortened by 6 bases and J by 8 bases, with 19 bases between the two germline ends.

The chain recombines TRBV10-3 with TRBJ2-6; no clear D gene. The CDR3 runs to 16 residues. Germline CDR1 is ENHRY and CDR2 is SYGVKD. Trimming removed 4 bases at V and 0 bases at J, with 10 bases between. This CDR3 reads CAISAGRISGANVLTF. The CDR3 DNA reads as TGTGCCATCAGTGCAGGCAGGATCTCTGGGGCCAACGTCCTGACTTTC.

CDR3 DNA sequence: TGTGCCAGCAGTTCGTCATGGCTTGGCTACACCTTC. Translation: CASSSSWLGYTF. The rearrangement links TRBV28 to TRBJ1-2; D remains ambiguous. The V and J ends lost 4 bases and 7 bases respectively, with 10 bases between them. This CDR3 has 12 residues. Germline V gene lookup returns CDR1 MDHEN and CDR2 SYDVKM.

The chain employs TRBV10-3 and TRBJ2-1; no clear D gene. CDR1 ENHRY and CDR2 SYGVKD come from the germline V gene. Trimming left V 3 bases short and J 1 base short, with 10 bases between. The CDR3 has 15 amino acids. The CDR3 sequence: CAISDNLGSYNEQFF. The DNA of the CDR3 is TGTGCCATCAGTGATAATCTGGGGTCCTACAATGAGCAGTTCTTC.

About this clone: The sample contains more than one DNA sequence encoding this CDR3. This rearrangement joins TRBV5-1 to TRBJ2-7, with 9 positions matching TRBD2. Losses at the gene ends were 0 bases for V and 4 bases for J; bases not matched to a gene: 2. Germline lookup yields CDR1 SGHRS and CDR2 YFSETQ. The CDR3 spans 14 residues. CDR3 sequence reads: CASSLETSGYEQYF. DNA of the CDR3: TGCGCCAGCAGCTTGGAGACTAGCGGTTACGAGCAGTACTTC.

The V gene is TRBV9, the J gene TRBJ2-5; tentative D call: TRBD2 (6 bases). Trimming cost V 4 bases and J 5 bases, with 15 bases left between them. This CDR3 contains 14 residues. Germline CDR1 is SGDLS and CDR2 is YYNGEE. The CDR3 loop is CASSPGGVRETQYF. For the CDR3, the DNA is TGTGCCAGCAGCCCAGGAGGGGTGAGGGAGACCCAGTACTTC.

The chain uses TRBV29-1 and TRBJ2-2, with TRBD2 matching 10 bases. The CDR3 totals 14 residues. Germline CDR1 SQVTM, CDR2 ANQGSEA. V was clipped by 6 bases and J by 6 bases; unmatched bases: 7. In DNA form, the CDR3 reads TGCAGCGTCCACGCTAGCGGGAGAGCCGGGGAGCTGTTTTTT. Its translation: CSVHASGRAGELFF.

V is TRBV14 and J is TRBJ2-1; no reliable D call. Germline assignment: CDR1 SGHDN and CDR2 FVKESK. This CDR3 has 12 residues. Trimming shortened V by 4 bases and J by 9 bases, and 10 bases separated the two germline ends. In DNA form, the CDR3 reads TGTGCCAGCAGCCCCTACTTGGGTGAGCAGTTCTTC. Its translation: CASSPYLGEQFF.

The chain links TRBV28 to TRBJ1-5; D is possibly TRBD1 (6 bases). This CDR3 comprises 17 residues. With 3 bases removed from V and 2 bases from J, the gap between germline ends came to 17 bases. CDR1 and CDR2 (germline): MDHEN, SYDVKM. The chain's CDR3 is CASSLVGGGGGNQPQHF. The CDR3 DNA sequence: TGTGCCAGCAGTTTGGTGGGAGGGGGAGGAGGCAATCAGCCCCAGCATTTT.

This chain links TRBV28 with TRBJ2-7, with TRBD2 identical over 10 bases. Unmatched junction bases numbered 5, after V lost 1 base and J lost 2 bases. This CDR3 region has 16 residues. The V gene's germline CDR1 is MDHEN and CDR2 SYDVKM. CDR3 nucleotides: TGTGCCAGCAGTTTATCCCCTAGCGGGGGTACCTACGAGCAGTACTTC. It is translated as CASSLSPSGGTYEQYF.

The CDR3 sequence is CASIQGTGVYSPLHF. DNA for the CDR3: TGTGCCAGCATCCAAGGGACAGGGGTTTATTCACCCCTCCACTTT. V usage is TRBV6-1 and J usage is TRBJ1-6; 10 bases are a match to TRBD1. V lost 7 bases, J lost 8 bases, and 8 bases stayed unmatched. Germline V gives CDR1 MNHNS, CDR2 SASEGT. This CDR3 comprises 15 residues.

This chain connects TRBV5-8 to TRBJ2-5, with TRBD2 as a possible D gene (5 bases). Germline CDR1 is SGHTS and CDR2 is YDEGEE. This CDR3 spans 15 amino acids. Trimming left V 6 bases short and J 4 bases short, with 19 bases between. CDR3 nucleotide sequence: TGTGCCAGCACCCTACCTGGGTCGCGGGCAGAGACCCAGTACTTC. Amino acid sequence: CASTLPGSRAETQYF.

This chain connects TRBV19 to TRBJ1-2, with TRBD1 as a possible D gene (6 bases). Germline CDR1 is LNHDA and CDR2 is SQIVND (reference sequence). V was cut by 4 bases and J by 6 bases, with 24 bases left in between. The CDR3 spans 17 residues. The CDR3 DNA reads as TGTGCCAGTAGTACTGGGACAACAAGGTCCGATTACAATGGCTACACCTTC. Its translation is CASSTGTTRSDYNGYTF.

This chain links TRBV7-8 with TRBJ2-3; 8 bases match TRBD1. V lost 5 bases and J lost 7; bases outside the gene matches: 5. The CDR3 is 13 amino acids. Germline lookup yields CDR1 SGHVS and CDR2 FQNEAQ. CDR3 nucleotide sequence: TGTGCCAGCAGCCCGGGACAGGAGTATACGCAGTATTTT. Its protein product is CASSPGQEYTQYF. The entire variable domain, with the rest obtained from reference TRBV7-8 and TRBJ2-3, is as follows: GAGVSQSPRYKVAKRGQDVALRCDPISGHVSLFWYQQALGQGPEFLTYFQNEAQLDKSGLPSDRFFAERPEGSVSTLKIQRTQQEDSAVYLCASSPGQEYTQYFGPGTRLTVL.

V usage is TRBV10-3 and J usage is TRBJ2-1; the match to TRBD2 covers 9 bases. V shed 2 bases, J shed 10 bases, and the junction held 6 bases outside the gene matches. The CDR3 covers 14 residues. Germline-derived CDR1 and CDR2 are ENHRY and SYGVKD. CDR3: CAISEGGRAREQFF. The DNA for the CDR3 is TGTGCCATCAGTGAGGGCGGGAGGGCCCGAGAGCAGTTCTTC.